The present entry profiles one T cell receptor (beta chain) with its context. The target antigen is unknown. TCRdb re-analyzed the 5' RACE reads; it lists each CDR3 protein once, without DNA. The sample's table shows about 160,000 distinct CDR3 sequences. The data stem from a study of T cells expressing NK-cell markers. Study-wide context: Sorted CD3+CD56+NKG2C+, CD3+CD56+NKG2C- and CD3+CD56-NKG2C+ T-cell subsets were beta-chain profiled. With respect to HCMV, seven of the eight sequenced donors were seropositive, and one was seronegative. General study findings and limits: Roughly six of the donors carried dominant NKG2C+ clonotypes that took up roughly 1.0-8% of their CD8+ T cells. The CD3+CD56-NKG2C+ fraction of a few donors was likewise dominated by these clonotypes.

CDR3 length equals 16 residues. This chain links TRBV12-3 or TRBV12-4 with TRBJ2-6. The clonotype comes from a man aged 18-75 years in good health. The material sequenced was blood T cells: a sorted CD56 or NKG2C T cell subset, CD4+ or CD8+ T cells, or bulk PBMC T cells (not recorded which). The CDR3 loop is CASSLITVSGANVLTF.